This TCR beta chain was retrieved from a study of cytomegalovirus exposure and HLA in healthy donors. Background on the study: Among around 200 million T cells, an earlier analysis found 120 million or so unique TCR beta sequences. Most genotyped donors, approximately 77% of around 370, had Caucasian-associated genetic ancestry.

On this clone itself: As yet, its antigen is unknown.

PCR was performed using 60 Vbeta and 13 Jbeta primers. Assay: immunoSEQ multiplex PCR; the TCRdb copy retains only in-frame clones and omits some. The data contain about 150,000 clones, about 66% of them singletons. Findings of the study overall: Reports indicated that the classifier achieved high specificity and sensitivity in diagnosing cytomegalovirus status.

Between the trimmed V and J ends, which lost 0 bases and 0 bases, there was a span of 6 bases. Germline CDR1 MNHEY, CDR2 SVGAGI. The CDR3 runs to 16 residues. The source material was PBMCs. The chain employs TRBV6-5 and TRBJ2-6, with D possibly TRBD1 on 6 matching bases. This TCR was sampled from a human donor in good health. CDR3 loop: CASSYSGASGANVLTF. CDR3 DNA sequence: TGTGCCAGCAGTTACTCGGGGGCCTCTGGGGCCAACGTCCTGACTTTC.